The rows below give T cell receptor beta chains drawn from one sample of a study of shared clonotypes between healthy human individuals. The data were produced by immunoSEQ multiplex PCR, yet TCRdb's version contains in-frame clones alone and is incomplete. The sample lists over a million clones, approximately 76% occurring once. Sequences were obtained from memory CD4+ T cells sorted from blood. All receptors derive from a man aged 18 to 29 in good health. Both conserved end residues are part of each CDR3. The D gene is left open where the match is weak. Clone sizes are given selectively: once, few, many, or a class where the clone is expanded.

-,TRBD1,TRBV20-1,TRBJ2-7,TGCAGTGCCCGGACAGGGTCCGAGCAGTACTTC,CSARTGSEQYF
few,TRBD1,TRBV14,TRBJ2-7,TGTGCCAGCAGCCAAGTCGGGACAGGAGACTACGAGCAGTACTTC,CASSQVGTGDYEQYF
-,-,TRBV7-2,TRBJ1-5,TGTGCCAGCAGCTTATCCTGGGAACGAAATCAGCCCCAGCATTTT,CASSLSWERNQPQHF
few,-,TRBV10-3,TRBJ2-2,TGTGCCATCTCCTTAGAAGACAACACCGGGGAGCTGTTTTTT,CAISLEDNTGELFF
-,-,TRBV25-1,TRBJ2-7,TGTGCCAGCAGTGGGCAGTGGTCCTACGAGCAGTACTTC,CASSGQWSYEQYF
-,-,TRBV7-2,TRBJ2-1,TGTGCCAGCAGCTTTGGGACAAGGGGGTACAATGAGCAGTTCTTC,CASSFGTRGYNEQFF
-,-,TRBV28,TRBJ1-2,TGTGCCAGCAGTTTGACGGACGCCGCCTACTATGGCTACACCTTC,CASSLTDAAYYGYTF
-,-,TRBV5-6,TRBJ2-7,TGTGCCAGCAGCTTTAGCAGGACTCCTATCTACGAGCAGTACTTC,CASSFSRTPIYEQYF
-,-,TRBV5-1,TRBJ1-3,TGCGCCAGCAGCTCTGACGGGGGGGCAGGAAACACCATATATTTT,CASSSDGGAGNTIYF
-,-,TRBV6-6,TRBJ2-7,TGTGCCAGCAGTTCCGGCGGGGCTAAATCCTACGAGCAGTACTTC,CASSSGGAKSYEQYF
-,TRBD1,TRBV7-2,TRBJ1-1,TGTGCCAGCAGCTCCCGGACAGGGTCTAATATGAACACTGAAGCTTTCTTT,CASSSRTGSNMNTEAFF
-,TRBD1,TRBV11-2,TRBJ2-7,TGTGCCAGCAGCCCCGGACAGGGCTCCTACGAGCAGTACTTC,CASSPGQGSYEQYF
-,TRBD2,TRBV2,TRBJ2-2,TGTGCCAGCAGCGCGCGGGGGGTAGCGAACACCGGGGAGCTGTTTTTT,CASSARGVANTGELFF